The sequence of this T cell receptor beta chain was determined in a study of T cells after yellow fever vaccination. Study-level background: Fractions with few cells were prepared using SMART-Seq v4 Ultra Low Input. Study-wide points: Reappearance after the booster was observed for most primary-vaccination clones (roughly 96% CD4, approximately 90% CD8). Peaking faster, on day 5 versus 15, the secondary response was nonetheless weaker.

Production of TCR cDNA was by 5'RACE template switching, which also added a universal primer site and UMIs. TCRdb re-called the 5' RACE reads with MiXCR, one entry per CDR3 protein. The table shows hundreds of thousands of distinct CDR3 sequences, with 3.6% occurring only once. To note about this clonotype: The antigen remains unidentified.

Germline values: CDR1 MGHRA, CDR2 YSYEKL. V lost 6 bases to trimming and J lost 0 bases, with 15 bases between them. This CDR3 spans 15 amino acids. The sequences come from PBMCs, collected on the day of the yellow fever booster vaccination. The receptor's source is a man between 18 and 29 years old who received the YFV17D yellow fever vaccine. The chain joins TRBV4-1 to TRBJ2-7, with D hard to call. The CDR3 nucleotides are TGCGCCAGCAGTGATGTTAGGGATTTCTCCTACGAGCAGTACTTC. Protein sequence: CASSDVRDFSYEQYF.